Here is one T cell receptor (beta chain) with its context. Authors' processing steps: Amplification from reference gene primers served as the basis for estimated nucleated cell counts. The table came from immunoSEQ multiplex PCR; TCRdb's copy has only in-frame clones and leaves some out. D and trimming were read from the DNA, whereas the V and J calls and clone size are those reported in that table. The data show 360,000 or so clones, approximately 89% seen once. The data were obtained in a study of blood T cell repertoires in COVID-19. For the study at large: There were acute and convalescent COVID-19 samples, and they came from the United States, Italy and Spain. T cells, B-cell-depleted T cells, or PBMCs provided the cDNA or gDNA that served as material.

The recovered donors of Cohort 3 showed two negative PCRs, clearance, or symptom resolution. CDR3 length: 13 amino acids. After removal of 7 bases from V and 7 bases from J, the junction contained 7 bases not matched to a gene. Germline V gene lookup returns CDR1 MNHEY and CDR2 SVGAGI. This clonotype originated in a woman in her twenties or thirties who had recovered from COVID-19. Sequencing input: PBMCs or T cells enriched from blood (not recorded which). This chain connects TRBV6-5 to TRBJ1-5; TRBD1 aligns across 7 bases. The CDR3 loop is CASNRGVGQPQHF. The CDR3 nucleotides read TGTGCCAGCAACAGGGGTGTTGGACAGCCCCAGCATTTT.